This T cell receptor (beta chain) was obtained from a study of immune evolution from preneoplasia to lung adenocarcinoma. Study results and caveats: Normal lung had highest clonality; later lesions appeared denser, more diverse.

Produced via immunoSEQ multiplex PCR; TCRdb's table is partial and in-frame only. The sample has around 8,200 clones; more than 70% are singletons. Per germline, CDR1 SNHLY and CDR2 FYNNEI. The CDR3 runs 16 residues. Points on this clone: Its antigen is unknown. At one boundary the junction diverges from the germline segment, which might be a read error.

This TCR came from a person between 55 and 80 years old with lung adenocarcinoma. The V gene is TRBV2, the J gene TRBJ1-5, with 8 nucleotides matching TRBD1. Sequencing input: FFPE adjacent normal lung tissue. CDR3 sequence (DNA): TGTGCCAGCAGGGAAGACAGGGGTAACTCTGGACAGCCCCAGCATTTT. As protein: CASREDRGNSGQPQHF.